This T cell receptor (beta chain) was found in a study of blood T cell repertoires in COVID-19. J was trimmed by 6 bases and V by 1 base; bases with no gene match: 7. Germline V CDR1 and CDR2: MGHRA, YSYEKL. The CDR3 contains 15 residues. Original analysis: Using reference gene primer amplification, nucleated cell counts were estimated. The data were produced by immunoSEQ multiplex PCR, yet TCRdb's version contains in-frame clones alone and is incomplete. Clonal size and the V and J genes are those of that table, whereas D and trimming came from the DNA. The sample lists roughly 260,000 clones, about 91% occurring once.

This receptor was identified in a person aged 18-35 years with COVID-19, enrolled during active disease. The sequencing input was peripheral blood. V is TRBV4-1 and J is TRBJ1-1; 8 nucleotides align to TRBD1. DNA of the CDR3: TGCGCCAGCAGCCAAGGGGACAGGTCGCTATCTGAAGCTTTCTTT. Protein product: CASSQGDRSLSEAFF.